Listed below are T cell receptor beta chains from one sample, sequenced in a study of blood T cell repertoires in COVID-19. Sequencing was performed with immunoSEQ multiplex PCR; in TCRdb, only in-frame clones are kept and a portion is missing. The data hold tens of thousands of clones, with 75% to 85% observed a single time. Sequenced input: peripheral blood. The receptor source for this set is a woman aged 80 or older with acute or convalescent COVID-19. CDR3s include the opening cysteine and the closing phenylalanine or tryptophan. Fields, in order: D gene, clone size, J gene, V gene, CDR3 length, CDR3 protein, CDR3 DNA. A D gene is named only where the DNA matches it firmly. Rows give clone size only sometimes, using once, few, many, or a class for an expanded clone.

. | once | TRBJ2-7 | TRBV6-5 | 13 | CASRAGNTYEQYF | TGTGCCAGCCGCGCGGGAAATACCTACGAGCAGTACTTC
. | . | TRBJ1-1 | TRBV7-9 | 13 | CASSLTGNTEAFF | TGTGCCAGCAGCTTGACGGGGAACACTGAAGCTTTCTTT
TRBD1 | . | TRBJ1-5 | TRBV5-1 | 14 | CASSAGTGGQPQHF | TGCGCCAGCAGCGCAGGGACAGGAGGGCAGCCCCAGCATTTT
. | . | TRBJ1-3 | TRBV5-1 | 14 | CASSMGGPGNTIYF | TGCGCCAGCAGCATGGGAGGTCCCGGAAACACCATATATTTT
TRBD2 | . | TRBJ2-5 | TRBV13 | 14 | CASSPPGGRETQYF | TGTGCCAGCAGTCCTCCGGGGGGGCGAGAGACCCAGTACTTC
. | . | TRBJ2-7 | TRBV4-1 | 16 | CASSQDSDRPENEQYF | TGCGCCAGCAGCCAAGATTCCGACCGCCCGGAGAACGAGCAGTACTTC
. | . | TRBJ2-7 | TRBV27 | 13 | CATRPRGMSEQYF | TGTGCCACCAGACCCCGAGGAATGTCCGAGCAGTACTTC
. | . | TRBJ2-1 | TRBV7-2 | 16 | CASSRLGGPLYNEQFF | TGTGCCAGCAGCCGGCTGGGGGGGCCCCTTTACAATGAGCAGTTCTTC
TRBD2 | . | TRBJ2-1 | TRBV3-1/TRBV3-2 | 16 | CASSRASGDSYNEQFF | TGTGCCAGCAGCCGGGCTAGCGGGGATTCCTACAATGAGCAGTTCTTC
. | . | TRBJ1-1 | TRBV2 | 14 | CASSEMDTYTEAFF | TGTGCCAGCAGTGAAATGGACACCTACACTGAAGCTTTCTTT
TRBD1 | . | TRBJ1-3 | TRBV4-2 | 17 | CASSQDPGGRAGNTIYF | TGTGCCAGCAGCCAAGATCCAGGGGGCCGGGCTGGAAACACCATATATTTT
. | . | TRBJ1-2 | TRBV6-1 | 14 | CASSEDREDYGYTF | TGTGCCAGCAGTGAAGACCGGGAGGACTATGGCTACACCTTC
. | . | TRBJ2-7 | TRBV20-1 | 15 | CSASPTGRVSYEQYF | TGCAGTGCTAGTCCGACGGGCAGGGTTTCCTACGAGCAGTACTTC
TRBD2 | . | TRBJ2-1 | TRBV29-1 | 14 | CSVEISGRGDEQFF | TGCAGCGTAGAAATTAGCGGGAGGGGGGATGAGCAGTTCTTC
TRBD2 | . | TRBJ2-1 | TRBV3-1/TRBV3-2 | 18 | CASSQPGTSGRAWNEQFF | TGTGCCAGCAGCCAACCTGGGACTAGCGGGAGGGCGTGGAATGAGCAGTTCTTC
. | . | TRBJ2-6 | TRBV5-4 | 13 | CASSLTGANVLTF | TGTGCCAGCAGCTTGACAGGGGCCAACGTCCTGACTTTC
TRBD2 | . | TRBJ2-3 | TRBV2 | 15 | CASDRLAGGEDTQYF | TGTGCCAGCGATCGTCTAGCGGGAGGTGAAGATACGCAGTATTTT
TRBD1 | . | TRBJ2-3 | TRBV4-3 | 16 | CASSQGDRGRGDTQYF | TGCGCCAGCAGCCAAGGGGACAGGGGGCGGGGAGATACGCAGTATTTT
. | . | TRBJ2-1 | TRBV29-1 | 10 | CSVLVREQFF | TGCAGCGTTCTGGTCAGGGAGCAGTTCTTC
. | once | TRBJ2-1 | TRBV7-8 | 14 | CASSLDRAYNEQFF | TGTGCCAGCAGCTTAGACAGGGCCTACAATGAGCAGTTCTTC
. | . | TRBJ2-5 | TRBV6-2/TRBV6-3 | 16 | CASSWRSGENQETQYF | TGTGCCAGCAGCTGGCGGAGCGGAGAAAACCAAGAGACCCAGTACTTC
TRBD2 | . | TRBJ2-5 | TRBV30 | 13 | CAWSRGRPETQYF | TGTGCCTGGAGTCGCGGGAGACCAGAGACCCAGTACTTC
TRBD2 | . | TRBJ2-1 | TRBV7-8 | 15 | CASSLERLAYNEQFF | TGTGCCAGCAGCTTAGAGCGACTAGCGTATAATGAGCAGTTCTTC
TRBD2 | . | TRBJ2-1 | TRBV13 | 16 | CASSLGNAGGRNEQFF | TGTGCCAGCAGCTTAGGCAATGCGGGAGGCCGCAATGAGCAGTTCTTC
TRBD2 | . | TRBJ2-5 | TRBV5-4 | 15 | CASSLAAGGHETQYF | TGTGCCAGCAGCTTGGCAGCGGGAGGGCACGAGACCCAGTACTTC
. | . | TRBJ2-7 | TRBV3-1/TRBV3-2 | 14 | CASSQGPGMGEQYF | TGTGCCAGCAGCCAAGGTCCCGGGATGGGCGAGCAGTACTTC
. | . | TRBJ1-2 | TRBV5-5 | 14 | CASSFERLNYGYTF | TGTGCCAGCAGCTTTGAGAGACTGAACTATGGCTACACCTTC
. | . | TRBJ2-7 | TRBV6-2/TRBV6-3 | 15 | CASSLEGHEYYEQYF | TGTGCCAGCAGCCTGGAGGGCCATGAGTATTACGAGCAGTACTTC
TRBD2 | . | TRBJ2-2 | TRBV29-1 | 16 | CSVVVEAGRKTGELFF | TGCAGCGTTGTCGTCGAAGCGGGACGGAAGACCGGGGAGCTGTTTTTT
. | . | TRBJ2-7 | TRBV29-1 | 12 | CSVRVSGYEQYF | TGCAGCGTCCGCGTTTCAGGCTACGAGCAGTACTTC
TRBD2 | . | TRBJ2-2 | TRBV24-1 | 17 | CATSDLAGAWDTGELFF | TGTGCCACCAGTGATTTAGCGGGGGCGTGGGACACCGGGGAGCTGTTTTTT
. | . | TRBJ1-6 | TRBV6-9 | 12 | CASSPGESPLHF | TGTGCCAGCAGCCCAGGGGAATCACCCCTCCACTTT
. | once | TRBJ2-3 | TRBV10-1 | 15 | CASSDQLSYTDTQYF | TGCGCCAGCAGTGATCAACTATCCTACACAGATACGCAGTATTTT
. | few | TRBJ2-2 | TRBV7-8 | 15 | CASSSGTTYTGELFF | TGTGCCAGCAGCTCAGGGACAACATACACCGGGGAGCTGTTTTTT
. | . | TRBJ1-1 | TRBV6-5 | 15 | CASSYSRLAGTEAFF | TGTGCCAGCAGTTACTCGAGGCTGGCAGGGACTGAAGCTTTCTTT
TRBD2 | . | TRBJ2-7 | TRBV11-2 | 16 | CASSRNLASGAYEQYF | TGTGCCAGCAGTCGTAATCTGGCTAGCGGAGCCTACGAGCAGTACTTC
TRBD2 | . | TRBJ2-1 | TRBV5-4 | 17 | CASSQKPTSGSYREQFF | TGTGCCAGCAGCCAGAAACCGACTAGCGGGAGTTATCGGGAGCAGTTCTTC
TRBD2 | . | TRBJ2-7 | TRBV19 | 15 | CASSIRREGPYEQYF | TGTGCCAGTAGTATTCGGCGGGAGGGCCCCTACGAGCAGTACTTC
. | once | TRBJ2-5 | TRBV4-3 | 14 | CASSQDVNQETQYF | TGCGCCAGCAGCCAAGATGTCAATCAAGAGACCCAGTACTTC
TRBD1 | . | TRBJ2-5 | TRBV19 | 16 | CASSIRRDRGMETQYF | TGTGCCAGTAGTATAAGGCGGGACAGGGGAATGGAGACCCAGTACTTC
. | . | TRBJ2-2 | TRBV2 | 12 | CASSTGPGELFF | TGTGCCAGCAGCACAGGGCCCGGGGAGCTGTTTTTT
TRBD1 | . | TRBJ1-2 | TRBV27 | 17 | CASTPFGQGNSNYGYTF | TGTGCCAGTACCCCCTTCGGACAGGGGAATTCTAACTATGGCTACACCTTC
TRBD1 | once | TRBJ1-1 | TRBV24-1 | 15 | CATSDSGQGWTEAFF | TGTGCCACCAGTGATTCAGGACAGGGCTGGACTGAAGCTTTCTTT
TRBD1 | . | TRBJ2-2 | TRBV19 | 15 | CASSLPGQGAGELFF | TGTGCCAGTAGTTTGCCGGGACAGGGGGCCGGGGAGCTGTTTTTT
. | . | TRBJ2-2 | TRBV7-9 | 16 | CATLFSASVNTGELFF | TGTGCCACCCTCTTCAGCGCCTCCGTTAACACCGGGGAGCTGTTTTTT
. | . | TRBJ1-6 | TRBV6-6 | 15 | CASSLPTGYNSPLHF | TGTGCCAGCAGTCTCCCGACAGGTTACAATTCACCCCTCCACTTT
TRBD1 | . | TRBJ1-2 | TRBV10-3 | 14 | CAISERQGEEGYTF | TGTGCCATCAGTGAACGACAGGGTGAAGAAGGCTACACCTTC
. | . | TRBJ2-3 | TRBV5-1 | 14 | CASSLGLYGDTQYF | TGCGCCAGCAGCTTGGGGCTGTATGGAGATACGCAGTATTTT
. | once | TRBJ1-5 | TRBV7-2 | 15 | CASSLFPGEDQPQHF | TGTGCCAGCAGCTTATTCCCGGGGGAGGATCAGCCCCAGCATTTT
TRBD2 | few | TRBJ2-7 | TRBV3-1/TRBV3-2 | 16 | CASSPHGASGSYEQYF | TGTGCCAGCAGCCCTCACGGCGCTAGCGGATCCTACGAGCAGTACTTC
. | . | TRBJ2-1 | TRBV19 | 16 | CASSQADRGYYNEQFF | TGTGCCAGTAGCCAAGCGGACAGAGGGTACTACAATGAGCAGTTCTTC
TRBD1 | . | TRBJ2-7 | TRBV4-3 | 16 | CASSQDPDRFSYEQYF | TGCGCCAGCAGCCAAGATCCGGACAGGTTCTCCTACGAGCAGTACTTC